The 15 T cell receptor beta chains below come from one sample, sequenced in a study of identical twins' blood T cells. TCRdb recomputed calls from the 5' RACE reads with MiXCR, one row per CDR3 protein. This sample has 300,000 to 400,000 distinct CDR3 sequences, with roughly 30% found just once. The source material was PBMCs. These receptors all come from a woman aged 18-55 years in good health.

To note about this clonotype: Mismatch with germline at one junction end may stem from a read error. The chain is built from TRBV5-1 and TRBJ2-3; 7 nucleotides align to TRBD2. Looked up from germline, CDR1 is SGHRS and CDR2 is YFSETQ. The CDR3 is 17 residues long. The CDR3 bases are TGCACCAGCAGCTTGGGAGTAACCGGGACTACCACAGATACGCAGTATTTT. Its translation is CTSSLGVTGTTTDTQYF.

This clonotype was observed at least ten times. CDR3 in amino acids: CASSPLEGSDTQYF. CDR3 nucleotide sequence: TGTGCCAGCAGCCCCCTCGAGGGGTCAGATACGCAGTATTTT. The genes are TRBV7-9 and TRBJ2-3; possibly TRBD1 or TRBD2 for D (5 bases each). Germline CDR1 reads SEHNR; CDR2 reads FQNEAQ (reference sequence). V was cut by 5 bases and J by 4 bases, with 13 bases left in between. The CDR3 consists of 14 residues.

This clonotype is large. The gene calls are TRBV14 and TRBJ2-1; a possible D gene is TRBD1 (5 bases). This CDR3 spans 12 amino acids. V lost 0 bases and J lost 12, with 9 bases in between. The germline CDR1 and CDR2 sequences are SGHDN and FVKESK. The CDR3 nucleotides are TGTGCCAGCAGCCAAGACAGGGCAGGGCAGTTCTTC. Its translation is CASSQDRAGQFF.

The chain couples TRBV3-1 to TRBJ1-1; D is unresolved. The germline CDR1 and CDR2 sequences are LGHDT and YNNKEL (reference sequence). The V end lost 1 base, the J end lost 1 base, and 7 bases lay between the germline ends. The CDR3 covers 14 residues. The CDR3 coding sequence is TGTGCCAGCAGCCAAGTAGTGGAGAACACTGAAGCTTTCTTT. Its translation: CASSQVVENTEAFF.

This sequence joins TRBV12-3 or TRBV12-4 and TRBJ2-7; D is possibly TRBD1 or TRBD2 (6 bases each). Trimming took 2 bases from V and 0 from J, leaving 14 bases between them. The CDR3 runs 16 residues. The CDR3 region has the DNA TGTGCCAGCAGTTTATCGGGGGCCACCAACTCCTACGAGCAGTACTTC. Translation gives CASSLSGATNSYEQYF.

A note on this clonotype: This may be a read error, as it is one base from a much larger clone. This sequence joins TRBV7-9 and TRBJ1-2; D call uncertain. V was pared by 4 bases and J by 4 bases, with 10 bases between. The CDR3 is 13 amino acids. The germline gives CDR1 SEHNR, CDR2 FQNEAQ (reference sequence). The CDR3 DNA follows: TGTGCCAGCAGCTACGACGGAGTCTATGGCTACACCTTC. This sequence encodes CASSYDGVYGYTF. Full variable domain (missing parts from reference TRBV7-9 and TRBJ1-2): DTGVSQNPRHKITKRGQNVTFRCDPISEHNRLYWYRQTLGQGPEFLTYFQNEAQLEKSRLLSDRFSAERPKGSFSTLEIQRTEQGDSAMYLCASSYDGVYGYTFGSGTRLTVV.

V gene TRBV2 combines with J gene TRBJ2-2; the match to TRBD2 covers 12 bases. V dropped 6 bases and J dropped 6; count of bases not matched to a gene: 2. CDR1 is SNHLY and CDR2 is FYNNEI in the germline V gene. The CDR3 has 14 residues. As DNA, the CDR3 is TGTGCCAGCAGATGGACTAGCGGGGCCGGGGAGCTGTTTTTT. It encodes CASRWTSGAGELFF.

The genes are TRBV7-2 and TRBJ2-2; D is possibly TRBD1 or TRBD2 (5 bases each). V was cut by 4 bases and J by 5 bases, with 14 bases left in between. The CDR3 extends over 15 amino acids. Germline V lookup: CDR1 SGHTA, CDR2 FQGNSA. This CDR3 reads CASSSTLRGTGELFF. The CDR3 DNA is TGTGCCAGCAGCTCGACGCTGAGGGGTACCGGGGAGCTGTTTTTT.

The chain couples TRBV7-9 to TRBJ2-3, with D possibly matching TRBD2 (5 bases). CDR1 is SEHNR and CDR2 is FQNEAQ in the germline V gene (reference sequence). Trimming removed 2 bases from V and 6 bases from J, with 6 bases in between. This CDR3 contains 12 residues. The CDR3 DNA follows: TGTGCCAGCAGCTTACAGCGGGATACGCAGTATTTT. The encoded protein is CASSLQRDTQYF.

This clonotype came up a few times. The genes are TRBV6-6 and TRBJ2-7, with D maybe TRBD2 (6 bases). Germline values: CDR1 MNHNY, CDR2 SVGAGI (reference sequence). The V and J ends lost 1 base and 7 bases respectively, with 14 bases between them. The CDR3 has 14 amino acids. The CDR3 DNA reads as TGTGCCAGCAGTTACTATCAGACTAGTAGGGAGCAGTACTTC. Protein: CASSYYQTSREQYF.

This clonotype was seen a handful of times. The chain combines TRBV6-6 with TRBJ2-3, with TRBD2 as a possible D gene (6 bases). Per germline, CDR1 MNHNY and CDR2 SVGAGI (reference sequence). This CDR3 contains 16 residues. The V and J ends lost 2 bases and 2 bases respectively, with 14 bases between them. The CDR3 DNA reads TGTGCCAGCAGTTACGCGGGACCATCCTCCACAGATACGCAGTATTTT. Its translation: CASSYAGPSSTDTQYF.

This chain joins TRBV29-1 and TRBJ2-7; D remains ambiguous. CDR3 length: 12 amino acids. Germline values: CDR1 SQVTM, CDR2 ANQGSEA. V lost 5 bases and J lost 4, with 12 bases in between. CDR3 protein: CSVHGDSYEQYF. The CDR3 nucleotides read TGCAGCGTTCATGGGGATTCGTACGAGCAGTACTTC.

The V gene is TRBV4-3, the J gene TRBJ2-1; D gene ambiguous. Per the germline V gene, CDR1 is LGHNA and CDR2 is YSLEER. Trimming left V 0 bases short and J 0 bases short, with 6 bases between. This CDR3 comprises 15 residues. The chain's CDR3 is CASSQDGDSYNEQFF. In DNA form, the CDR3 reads TGCGCCAGCAGCCAAGATGGAGACTCCTACAATGAGCAGTTCTTC.

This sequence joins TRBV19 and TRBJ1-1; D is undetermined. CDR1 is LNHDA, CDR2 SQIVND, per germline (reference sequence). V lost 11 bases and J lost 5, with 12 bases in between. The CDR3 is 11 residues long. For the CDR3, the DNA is TGTGCCCGGGAAGCTGGGACTGAAGCTTTCTTT. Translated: CAREAGTEAFF. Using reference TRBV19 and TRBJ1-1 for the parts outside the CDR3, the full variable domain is DGGITQSPKYLFRKEGQNVTLSCEQNLNHDAMYWYRQDPGQGLRLIYYSQIVNDFQKGDIAEGYSVSREKKESFPLTVTSAQKNPTAFYLCAREAGTEAFFGQGTRLTVV.

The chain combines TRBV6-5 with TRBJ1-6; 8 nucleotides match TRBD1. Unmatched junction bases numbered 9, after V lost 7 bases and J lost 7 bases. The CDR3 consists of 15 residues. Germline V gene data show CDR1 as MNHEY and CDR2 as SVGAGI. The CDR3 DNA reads TGTGCCAGCAACACAAGGACAGGGCGAAATTCACCCCTCCACTTT. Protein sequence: CASNTRTGRNSPLHF.